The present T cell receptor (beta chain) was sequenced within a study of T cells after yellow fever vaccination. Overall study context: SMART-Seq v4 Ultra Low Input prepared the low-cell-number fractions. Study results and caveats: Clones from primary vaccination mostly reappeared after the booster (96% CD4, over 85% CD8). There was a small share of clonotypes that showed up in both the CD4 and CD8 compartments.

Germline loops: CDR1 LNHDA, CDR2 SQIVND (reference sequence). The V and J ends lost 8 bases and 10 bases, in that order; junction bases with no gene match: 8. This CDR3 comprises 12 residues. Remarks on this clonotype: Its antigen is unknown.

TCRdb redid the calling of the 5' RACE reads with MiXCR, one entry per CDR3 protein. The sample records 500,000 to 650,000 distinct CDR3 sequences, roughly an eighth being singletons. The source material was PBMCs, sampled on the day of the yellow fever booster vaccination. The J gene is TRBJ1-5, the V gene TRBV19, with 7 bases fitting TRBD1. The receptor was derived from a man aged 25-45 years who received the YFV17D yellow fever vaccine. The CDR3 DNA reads TGTGCCAGTGCCGGAGGGGGCGCCCCCCAGCATTTT. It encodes CASAGGGAPQHF.